This entry lists 20 T cell receptor beta chains sequenced from one sample in a study of T cell responses to AZD1222 COVID-19 vaccine. Clones were read by immunoSEQ multiplex PCR, and TCRdb kept only the in-frame ones, dropping some. The sample lists fewer than 110,000 clones, more than 85% seen once, with 16% in the top ten. Sequenced material: peripheral blood, taken on day 0 of AZD1222 vaccination. The receptors stem from an adult in good health.

This chain joins TRBV20-1 and TRBJ1-1, with no clear D. Germline CDR1 is DFQATT and CDR2 is SNEGSKA (reference sequence). The CDR3 length is 10 residues. CDR3 region: CRVELAEAFF. The CDR3 DNA is TGCAGGGTAGAGTTGGCTGAAGCTTTCTTT.

The chain uses TRBV5-5 and TRBJ1-1; D perhaps matches TRBD1 (5 bases). The CDR3 runs 16 residues. Trimming pared 1 base from V and 1 base from J, leaving 14 bases between. Per the germline V gene, CDR1 is SGHKS and CDR2 is YYEKEE (reference sequence). The CDR3 coding sequence is TGTGCCAGCAGCTTGTCCAGGGAGAGACAGAACACTGAAGCTTTCTTT. Translated: CASSLSRERQNTEAFF.

This clone was picked up a small number of times. The V and J genes are TRBV9 and TRBJ2-7; unclear D gene. CDR3 size: 14 residues. V was shortened by 1 base and J by 5 bases, with 13 bases between the two germline ends. Germline V CDR1 and CDR2: SGDLS, YYNGEE. The chain's CDR3 is CASSVNRHPDEQYF. DNA of the CDR3: TGTGCCAGCAGCGTAAATAGACATCCTGACGAGCAGTACTTC.

This chain connects TRBV6-6 to TRBJ2-5; TRBD1 aligns across 7 bases. The CDR3 is 12 amino acids. Unmatched junction bases numbered 3, after V lost 5 bases and J lost 6 bases. Germline CDR1 is MNHNY and CDR2 is SVGAGI (reference sequence). In DNA form, the CDR3 reads TGTGCCAGCAGTCCAGGGGGACAGACCCAGTACTTC. This sequence encodes CASSPGGQTQYF.

V gene TRBV5-1 combines with J gene TRBJ2-7; 11 nucleotides line up with TRBD1. The V segment lost 6 bases and the J segment 7 bases; nucleotides outside the gene matches: 15. The CDR3 consists of 16 residues. Germline CDR1 SGHRS, CDR2 YFSETQ. CDR3 protein: CASNRGQGAGGGEQYF. CDR3 DNA sequence: TGCGCCAGCAACAGAGGACAGGGGGCAGGGGGAGGAGAGCAGTACTTC.

The genes are TRBV27 and TRBJ1-2, with a tentative D call TRBD1 (5 bases). V was pared by 6 bases and J by 2 bases, with 13 bases between. The CDR3 totals 14 residues. Germline V lookup: CDR1 MNHEY, CDR2 SMNVEV (reference sequence). CDR3 residues: CASRQQDSNYGYTF. The CDR3 DNA sequence: TGTGCCAGCAGACAACAGGATTCCAACTATGGCTACACCTTC.

The V gene is TRBV28, the J gene TRBJ1-5, with D possibly matching TRBD1 (5 bases). CDR1 and CDR2 (germline): MDHEN, SYDVKM. V was pared by 2 bases and J by 7 bases, with 6 bases between. This CDR3 contains 12 residues. The CDR3 DNA follows: TGTGCCAGCAGTTTAGGGGGGCAGCCCCAGCATTTT. Encoded protein: CASSLGGQPQHF.

The genes are TRBV28 and TRBJ1-1, with TRBD1 as a possible D gene (5 bases). Per germline, CDR1 MDHEN and CDR2 SYDVKM. V lost 3 bases, J lost 2 bases, and 16 bases lay in between. This CDR3 is 16 amino acids long. The DNA of the CDR3 is TGTGCCAGCAGTTTCCGCGCGGGGAGGGGTAACACTGAAGCTTTCTTT. Translated, it gives CASSFRAGRGNTEAFF.

This chain joins TRBV7-9 and TRBJ1-1; D not certain. Between the trimmed V and J ends, which lost 5 bases and 3 bases, there was a span of 22 bases. Germline CDR1 reads SEHNR; CDR2 reads FQNEAQ (reference sequence). The CDR3 has 17 residues. The CDR3 region has the DNA TGTGCCAGCAGCCGGGCGGTGGGTTCGGGCACATACACTGAAGCTTTCTTT. Translation: CASSRAVGSGTYTEAFF. The full variable domain, completed using reference TRBV7-9 and TRBJ1-1, is DTGVSQNPRHKITKRGQNVTFRCDPISEHNRLYWYRQTLGQGPEFLTYFQNEAQLEKSRLLSDRFSAERPKGSFSTLEIQRTEQGDSAMYLCASSRAVGSGTYTEAFFGQGTRLTVV.

The CDR3 DNA is TGTGCCAGCAGTTTATTAGGACAGGGGAGTGGGGAGACCCAGTACTTC. This codes for CASSLLGQGSGETQYF. This rearrangement joins TRBV28 to TRBJ2-5, with TRBD1 matching 9 bases. V lost 1 base and J lost 5; bases outside the gene matches: 8. The CDR3 contains 16 residues. The germline V gene has CDR1 MDHEN and CDR2 SYDVKM.

The table lists this clone with a count of one. The J gene is TRBJ1-1, the V gene TRBV6-5; TRBD1 is a possible D gene (5 bases). Trimming shortened V by 4 bases and J by 1 base, and 10 bases separated the two germline ends. In germline, CDR1 is MNHEY, CDR2 SVGAGI. This CDR3 has 14 residues. The CDR3 loop reads CASSFTQGNTEAFF. The CDR3 DNA reads as TGTGCCAGCAGTTTCACGCAGGGGAACACTGAAGCTTTCTTT.

The V gene is TRBV27, the J gene TRBJ1-6, with D maybe TRBD1 (6 bases). CDR1 is MNHEY, CDR2 SMNVEV, per germline (reference sequence). The CDR3 is 15 residues long. V lost 7 bases and J 9 bases, leaving 19 bases between the germline ends. The CDR3 coding sequence is TGTGCCAGCACCGAAACCCGGCAGGGGAGTTCACCCCTCCACTTT. Protein sequence: CASTETRQGSSPLHF.

This clone was observed once. The chain carries TRBV5-1 and TRBJ2-2, with TRBD2 matching 7 bases. V was pared by 2 bases and J by 5 bases, with 6 bases of the junction left unmatched. CDR3 size: 15 residues. CDR1 is SGHRS, CDR2 YFSETQ, per germline. The CDR3 region is CASSFAGVGTGELFF. CDR3 coding DNA: TGCGCCAGCAGCTTTGCGGGAGTTGGGACCGGGGAGCTGTTTTTT.

V is TRBV24-1 and J is TRBJ1-3; D might be TRBD1 (5 bases). Germline V lookup: CDR1 KGHDR, CDR2 SFDVKD. The CDR3 runs to 16 residues. The germline V and J ends were trimmed by 9 bases and 0 bases, with 17 bases remaining between them. The CDR3 DNA sequence: TGTGCCACCGGGGGTGCGGGAGGTACCTCTGGAAACACCATATATTTT. Its protein is CATGGAGGTSGNTIYF.

The rearrangement links TRBV28 to TRBJ1-5; D gene unclear. The V gene's germline CDR1 is MDHEN and CDR2 SYDVKM. With 3 bases removed from V and 6 bases from J, the gap between germline ends came to 6 bases. The CDR3 loop spans 12 amino acids. The CDR3 nucleotides are TGTGCCAGCAGTTTCTACGGTCAGCCCCAGCATTTT. It yields the protein CASSFYGQPQHF.

This chain uses TRBV29-1 with TRBJ2-3; 11 nucleotides match TRBD2. Germline values: CDR1 SQVTM, CDR2 ANQGSEA. The CDR3 runs 15 residues. The J segment lost 4 bases and the V segment lost 2 bases, leaving 5 bases of the junction unmatched. The CDR3 sequence is CSVEQLAGVSDTQYF. Here the CDR3 DNA reads TGCAGCGTTGAACAACTAGCGGGAGTATCAGATACGCAGTATTTT.

The chain joins TRBV27 to TRBJ1-1; D unclear. Germline V gene data show CDR1 as MNHEY and CDR2 as SMNVEV (reference sequence). V gave up 5 bases and J gave up 7 bases, with 20 bases separating them. The CDR3 runs 15 residues. CDR3 in DNA: TGTGCCAGCAGTCCATACAGTCGGTCGGAGGTTGAAGCTTTCTTT. It specifies CASSPYSRSEVEAFF.

The chain employs TRBV3-1 (or the pseudogene TRBV3-2) and TRBJ2-7, with D unresolved. The CDR3 runs 12 residues. Germline CDR1 and CDR2: LGHDT and YNNKEL (reference sequence). The germline V and J ends were trimmed by 6 bases and 2 bases, with 8 bases remaining between them. Written as DNA, the CDR3 is TGTGCCAGCAGTTCTGCCGCCTACGAGCAGTACTTC. As protein: CASSSAAYEQYF.

The rearrangement links TRBV18 to TRBJ1-1; a possible D gene is TRBD1 (5 bases). Germline V gene data show CDR1 as KGHSH and CDR2 as LQKENI. The CDR3 has 14 amino acids. V lost 5 bases, J lost 5 bases, and 15 bases lay in between. The CDR3: CASSLRDGETEAFF. The CDR3 region has the DNA TGTGCCAGCTCATTGCGGGACGGTGAAACTGAAGCTTTCTTT.

The chain couples TRBV28 to TRBJ1-1; D remains ambiguous. This CDR3 has 13 amino acids. Germline CDR1 MDHEN, CDR2 SYDVKM. The V end was cut by 2 bases, the J end by 6 bases, with 10 bases between. The CDR3 is CASSLLEGSEAFF. Here the CDR3 DNA reads TGTGCCAGCAGTTTACTAGAAGGGTCTGAAGCTTTCTTT.